This T cell receptor (beta chain) comes out of a study of T cell repertoires in cytomegalovirus infection. Across the study: CMV epitopes, recently identified HLA-C-restricted and well-studied HLA-B-restricted, were used. TCR beta signatures that were public indicated CMV infection and matching HLA type. Overall study findings and caveats: In two of eight donors, the top clonotype was HLA-C-restricted CMV-specific.

A remark on this clonotype: What it recognizes is unknown.

V lost 0 bases and J lost 2, with 14 bases in between. CDR3 length: 16 residues. From germline, CDR1 is LGHNA and CDR2 YNFKEQ. TCRdb independently ran MiXCR on the reads; one entry per CDR3 protein. The sample includes more than 300,000 distinct CDR3 sequences, nearly 35% of them seen just once. The chain couples TRBV4-2 to TRBJ2-7; D is possibly TRBD1 (6 bases). This clonotype was obtained from a human donor in good health (CMV status not recorded). Some clones in this sample may be carry-over from other donors' samples. Sequences were derived from cultured PBMCs, sampled from culture after CMV antigen stimulation. CDR3 region: CASSQDFAKGAYEQYF. CDR3 DNA sequence: TGTGCCAGCAGCCAAGATTTCGCCAAGGGGGCCTACGAGCAGTACTTC.